This is a list of T cell receptor beta chains from one sample in a study of blood T cells in healthy people across ages. One entry per CDR3 protein results from TCRdb running MiXCR on the 5' RACE reads. The profile covers some 780,000 distinct CDR3 sequences, with 56% appearing a single time and more than 25% taken by the ten largest. The material sequenced was blood. The receptors were sampled from a man aged 40-55 years in good health. The CDR3 runs from the conserved cysteine through the conserved F or W. The D gene is left open where the match is weak. Expanded clones are given a class, and other clones once, few, many or no size at all.

V gene: TRBV5-1
clone size: -
J gene: TRBJ1-4
D gene: -
CDR3 DNA: TGCGCCAGCAGCTTGACAGGAAGCGGATCTGAAAAACTGTTTTTT
CDR3 protein: CASSLTGSGSEKLFF

V gene: TRBV5-1
clone size: -
J gene: TRBJ2-6
D gene: -
CDR3 DNA: TGCGCCAGCAGTCCCAGCGGCAGGAACTCTGGGGCCAACGTCCTGACTTTC
CDR3 protein: CASSPSGRNSGANVLTF

V gene: TRBV20-1
clone size: -
J gene: TRBJ1-5
D gene: TRBD1
CDR3 DNA: TGCAGTGCTAGCACAGGGGACCAGCCCCAGCATTTT
CDR3 protein: CSASTGDQPQHF

V gene: TRBV11-3
clone size: -
J gene: TRBJ2-3
D gene: -
CDR3 DNA: TGTGCCAGCAGCTTCCTCGGGTCGGGAGGCCAGGGGGATACGCAGTATTTT
CDR3 protein: CASSFLGSGGQGDTQYF

V gene: TRBV18
clone size: -
J gene: TRBJ2-3
D gene: -
CDR3 DNA: TGTGCCAGCTCAGCAAACAGGGTCTACACAGATACGCAGTATTTT
CDR3 protein: CASSANRVYTDTQYF

V gene: TRBV10-2
clone size: -
J gene: TRBJ2-5
D gene: -
CDR3 DNA: TGCGCCAGCAAAACCGGGACTCATCAAGAGACCCAGTACTTC
CDR3 protein: CASKTGTHQETQYF

V gene: TRBV20-1
clone size: -
J gene: TRBJ1-2
D gene: -
CDR3 DNA: TGCAGTGCGACCGACACCGCCTATGGCTACACCTTC
CDR3 protein: CSATDTAYGYTF

V gene: TRBV10-3
clone size: -
J gene: TRBJ2-1
D gene: -
CDR3 DNA: TGTGCCATCAGTGAGTCTGGGGGCAGGGAGCAGTTCTTC
CDR3 protein: CAISESGGREQFF

V gene: TRBV2
clone size: -
J gene: TRBJ2-6
D gene: -
CDR3 DNA: TGTGCCAGCAGTGGGTCGGTCTCTGGGGCCAACGTCCTGACTTTC
CDR3 protein: CASSGSVSGANVLTF

V gene: TRBV6-5
clone size: -
J gene: TRBJ1-2
D gene: -
CDR3 DNA: TGTGCCAGCAGTTACGACGGGGATGGCTACACCTTC
CDR3 protein: CASSYDGDGYTF

V gene: TRBV7-9
clone size: once
J gene: TRBJ2-7
D gene: -
CDR3 DNA: TGTGCCAGCAGCTTAGTAGGATACAACTACGAGCAGTACTTC
CDR3 protein: CASSLVGYNYEQYF

V gene: TRBV7-9
clone size: -
J gene: TRBJ2-7
D gene: TRBD1
CDR3 DNA: TGTGCCAGCAGCCCGCGGAACAGGGGGAACTACGAGCAGTACTTC
CDR3 protein: CASSPRNRGNYEQYF

V gene: TRBV20-1
clone size: few
J gene: TRBJ2-1
D gene: -
CDR3 DNA: TGCAGTCACCCTGGGATAGGTCTTGAGCAGTTCTTC
CDR3 protein: CSHPGIGLEQFF

V gene: TRBV15
clone size: few
J gene: TRBJ2-4
D gene: TRBD2
CDR3 DNA: TGTGCCACCACCCCCGGGGGGGACATTCAGTACTTC
CDR3 protein: CATTPGGDIQYF

V gene: TRBV30
clone size: -
J gene: TRBJ1-1
D gene: TRBD1
CDR3 DNA: TGTGCCACCCAGACAGGGACGGTCACTGAAGCTTTCTTT
CDR3 protein: CATQTGTVTEAFF

V gene: TRBV29-1
clone size: few
J gene: TRBJ2-7
D gene: -
CDR3 DNA: TGCAGCGTTGTCGGAGACTCGGGGTACGAGCAGTACTTC
CDR3 protein: CSVVGDSGYEQYF

V gene: TRBV3-1
clone size: -
J gene: TRBJ2-3
D gene: TRBD2
CDR3 DNA: TGTGCCAGCAGCCCCCAGCGGGGGGCGAGAGATACGCAGTATTTT
CDR3 protein: CASSPQRGARDTQYF

V gene: TRBV12-3/TRBV12-4
clone size: -
J gene: TRBJ2-5
D gene: TRBD1
CDR3 DNA: TGTGCCAGCAGTTTCGGCGGACAGGGGGGAGAGACCCAGTACTTC
CDR3 protein: CASSFGGQGGETQYF

V gene: TRBV20-1
clone size: few
J gene: TRBJ2-1
D gene: TRBD1
CDR3 DNA: TGCACCGCCCCCCTATACGGGACAGGGCCCCCCGAGCAGTTCTTC
CDR3 protein: CTAPLYGTGPPEQFF

V gene: TRBV3-1
clone size: -
J gene: TRBJ1-1
D gene: -
CDR3 DNA: TGTGCCAGCAGCCAAGGGATGGAAGCTTTCTTT
CDR3 protein: CASSQGMEAFF

V gene: TRBV29-1
clone size: -
J gene: TRBJ2-5
D gene: -
CDR3 DNA: TGCAGCGTCGTGGCGGGGTCTCAGACCCAGTACTTC
CDR3 protein: CSVVAGSQTQYF

V gene: TRBV25-1
clone size: few
J gene: TRBJ2-7
D gene: -
CDR3 DNA: TGTGCCAGCAGTGAGCCCTCATTGGCAGGTTCCTACGAGCAGTACTTC
CDR3 protein: CASSEPSLAGSYEQYF

V gene: TRBV6-2/TRBV6-3
clone size: few
J gene: TRBJ2-6
D gene: -
CDR3 DNA: TGTGCCAGCAGTTACTCCGTCCTCGCTGGGGCCAACGTCCTGACTTTC
CDR3 protein: CASSYSVLAGANVLTF

V gene: TRBV2
clone size: few
J gene: TRBJ2-7
D gene: -
CDR3 DNA: TGTGCCAGCAGTCAAGGGTTGGTAGAGTACGAGCAGTACTTC
CDR3 protein: CASSQGLVEYEQYF

V gene: TRBV20-1
clone size: -
J gene: TRBJ2-5
D gene: -
CDR3 DNA: TGCAGTGCCATCACGGATTCTCAAGAGACCCAGTACTTC
CDR3 protein: CSAITDSQETQYF

V gene: TRBV3-1
clone size: -
J gene: TRBJ2-5
D gene: TRBD2
CDR3 DNA: TGTGCCAGCAGCATCTCAGCGGGGGACCAAGAGACCCAGTACTTC
CDR3 protein: CASSISAGDQETQYF

V gene: TRBV28
clone size: few
J gene: TRBJ2-5
D gene: TRBD1
CDR3 DNA: TGTGCCAGCAGTCCTAACAGGGGGAGATCGGAAGAGACCCAGTACTTC
CDR3 protein: CASSPNRGRSEETQYF

V gene: TRBV14
clone size: few
J gene: TRBJ2-1
D gene: -
CDR3 DNA: TGTGCCAGCAGCCAAGGTATTGCGGGACTTCGCAATGAGCAGTTCTTC
CDR3 protein: CASSQGIAGLRNEQFF

V gene: TRBV12-3/TRBV12-4
clone size: -
J gene: TRBJ2-3
D gene: TRBD2
CDR3 DNA: TGTGCCAGCAGGACTAGCGGGGGATCGGGCACAGATACGCAGTATTTT
CDR3 protein: CASRTSGGSGTDTQYF

V gene: TRBV28
clone size: -
J gene: TRBJ2-2
D gene: -
CDR3 DNA: TGTGCCAGCAGTTTGGGACGCCGGCGGAGCGGGGAGCTGTTTTTT
CDR3 protein: CASSLGRRRSGELFF

V gene: TRBV2
clone size: -
J gene: TRBJ1-2
D gene: TRBD1
CDR3 DNA: TGTGCCAGCGGGAGGACAGGGGGCGCAGAGGGCTACACCTTC
CDR3 protein: CASGRTGGAEGYTF

V gene: TRBV24-1
clone size: few
J gene: TRBJ2-5
D gene: -
CDR3 DNA: TGTGCCACCAGTGATCCGGGGAAAGAGACCCAGTACTTC
CDR3 protein: CATSDPGKETQYF

V gene: TRBV27
clone size: few
J gene: TRBJ2-5
D gene: -
CDR3 DNA: TGTGCCAGCAGCCATCTCACTCCGGAACAGCCCAAGAGGACCCAGTACTTC
CDR3 protein: CASSHLTPEQPKRTQYF

V gene: TRBV6-2/TRBV6-3
clone size: -
J gene: TRBJ2-1
D gene: TRBD2
CDR3 DNA: TGTGCCAGCAGTTACTCGGCGACTAGCGGGTTCAATGGGCAGTTCTTC
CDR3 protein: CASSYSATSGFNGQFF

V gene: TRBV28
clone size: -
J gene: TRBJ1-2
D gene: TRBD1
CDR3 DNA: TGTGCCAGCAGTCGGCCTAACCCGGGACAGGGCTCCGATGGCTACACCTTC
CDR3 protein: CASSRPNPGQGSDGYTF

V gene: TRBV7-9
clone size: few
J gene: TRBJ1-4
D gene: TRBD1
CDR3 DNA: TGTGCCAGCAGCCCACCGCAGGGGGCTAATGAAAAACTGTTTTTT
CDR3 protein: CASSPPQGANEKLFF

V gene: TRBV6-2/TRBV6-3
clone size: -
J gene: TRBJ2-6
D gene: -
CDR3 DNA: TGTGCCAGCAGCCCAAGACAGGACAGCTCTGGGGCCAACGTCCTGACTTTC
CDR3 protein: CASSPRQDSSGANVLTF

V gene: TRBV27
clone size: -
J gene: TRBJ2-7
D gene: -
CDR3 DNA: TGTGCCAGCGCTACCCATTACGAGCAGTACTTC
CDR3 protein: CASATHYEQYF

V gene: TRBV7-9
clone size: -
J gene: TRBJ2-1
D gene: -
CDR3 DNA: TGTGCCAGCAGCCAACGTGGTGTGAGTGTTGAGCAGTTCTTC
CDR3 protein: CASSQRGVSVEQFF

V gene: TRBV3-1
clone size: -
J gene: TRBJ2-1
D gene: -
CDR3 DNA: TGTGCCAGCAGCCAAGAATCGGGTAAGAAGTTCTTC
CDR3 protein: CASSQESGKKFF

V gene: TRBV28
clone size: -
J gene: TRBJ1-5
D gene: TRBD1
CDR3 DNA: TGTGTCAGATCACAGGGGCAAGGCCAGCCCCAGCATTTT
CDR3 protein: CVRSQGQGQPQHF

V gene: TRBV20-1
clone size: -
J gene: TRBJ1-5
D gene: -
CDR3 DNA: TGCAGTGCTAGAGAGGTCAAGGGGAGCCAAACGAATCAGCCCCAGCATTTT
CDR3 protein: CSAREVKGSQTNQPQHF

V gene: TRBV29-1
clone size: -
J gene: TRBJ2-7
D gene: -
CDR3 DNA: TGCAGCGTTGAAGATGCAGGGAGCCCTGAGCAGTACTTC
CDR3 protein: CSVEDAGSPEQYF

V gene: TRBV5-4
clone size: once
J gene: TRBJ2-5
D gene: TRBD2
CDR3 DNA: TGTGCCAGCAGCTACGACGGGAGGGTCCAAGAGACCCAGTACTTC
CDR3 protein: CASSYDGRVQETQYF

V gene: TRBV2
clone size: -
J gene: TRBJ1-2
D gene: -
CDR3 DNA: TGTGCCAGCAGTGAAAGGAGATACGGGGGCTATGGCTACACCTTC
CDR3 protein: CASSERRYGGYGYTF

V gene: TRBV25-1
clone size: -
J gene: TRBJ1-4
D gene: -
CDR3 DNA: TGTGCCAGCAGACCCGTGGGGGGGGGCTCAACTAATGAAAAACTGTTTTTT
CDR3 protein: CASRPVGGGSTNEKLFF

V gene: TRBV29-1
clone size: few
J gene: TRBJ2-5
D gene: -
CDR3 DNA: TGCAGCGTTGAAACATACAATGAGCAGTACTTC
CDR3 protein: CSVETYNEQYF

V gene: TRBV14
clone size: once
J gene: TRBJ2-7
D gene: TRBD2
CDR3 DNA: TGTGCCAGCAGCCGCGGGACTAGCGGGAGTTTCAACGAGCAGTACTTC
CDR3 protein: CASSRGTSGSFNEQYF

V gene: TRBV20-1
clone size: -
J gene: TRBJ2-5
D gene: -
CDR3 DNA: TGCAGTGCTAGAGCCCCCGGAATAGAGACCCAGTACTTC
CDR3 protein: CSARAPGIETQYF

V gene: TRBV6-5
clone size: few
J gene: TRBJ2-5
D gene: -
CDR3 DNA: TGTGCCAGCAGTTACTCAAATTTGGGGGCGCGGGAGACCCAGTACTTC
CDR3 protein: CASSYSNLGARETQYF

V gene: TRBV6-1
clone size: -
J gene: TRBJ2-7
D gene: -
CDR3 DNA: TGTGCCAGCAGTGATACCGGCAGAGGCAAGGGAGTAGCCTACGAGCAGTACTTC
CDR3 protein: CASSDTGRGKGVAYEQYF

V gene: TRBV9
clone size: few
J gene: TRBJ2-7
D gene: -
CDR3 DNA: TGTGCCAGCAGCGTACGGGACTGGGACGAGCAGTACTTC
CDR3 protein: CASSVRDWDEQYF

V gene: TRBV25-1
clone size: -
J gene: TRBJ2-3
D gene: -
CDR3 DNA: TGTGCCAGCACCTCCGGGCTAAACGGAGATACGCAGTATTTT
CDR3 protein: CASTSGLNGDTQYF